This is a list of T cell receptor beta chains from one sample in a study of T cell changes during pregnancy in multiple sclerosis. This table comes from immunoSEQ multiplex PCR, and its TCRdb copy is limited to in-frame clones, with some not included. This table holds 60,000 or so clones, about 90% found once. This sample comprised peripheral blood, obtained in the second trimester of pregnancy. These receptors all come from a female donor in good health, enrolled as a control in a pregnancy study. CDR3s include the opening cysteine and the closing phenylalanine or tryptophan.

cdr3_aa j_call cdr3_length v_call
CATSEQGFDEQFF TRBJ2-1 13 TRBV15
CASSYSSGTYNEQFF TRBJ2-1 15 TRBV6-5
CASGPGTSGGVNNEQFF TRBJ2-1 17 TRBV12-5
CASSLGGRALDTQYF TRBJ2-3 15 TRBV7-9
CASSPTGTLYGYTF TRBJ1-2 14 TRBV28
CASSLGIAYGYTF TRBJ1-2 13 TRBV11-2
CASRRATNEKLFF TRBJ1-4 13 TRBV7-9
CASSQRTGINIQYF TRBJ2-4 14 TRBV28
CASSEVFGTLVNEQYF TRBJ2-7 16 TRBV2
CASNGQMFRGITNEKLFF TRBJ1-4 18 TRBV28
CASSPAEQGEAFF TRBJ1-1 13 TRBV7-2
CASGLAAGGNYEQYF TRBJ2-7 15 TRBV12-5
CASSPGQWTGNTIYF TRBJ1-3 15 TRBV6-6
CASSESNEQFF TRBJ2-1 11 TRBV9
CASNNDREGYTF TRBJ1-2 12 TRBV5-4
CASSESTGGRDGYTF TRBJ1-2 15 TRBV6-1
CASSAQIGHGNSPLHF TRBJ1-6 16 TRBV5-8
CASSPPGSARPEAFF TRBJ1-1 15 TRBV5-4
CAISESLRNQPQHF TRBJ1-5 14 TRBV10-3
CASSPDRFSPLHF TRBJ1-6 13 TRBV11-2
CATSRDRGNQPQHF TRBJ1-5 14 TRBV15
CASSTGVNNQPQHF TRBJ1-5 14 TRBV4-1
CASSQDTGGREQYF TRBJ2-7 14 TRBV4-1
CARPPLPAGRRQETQYF TRBJ2-5 17 TRBV19
CASSLEWGRLAGDARNTGELFF TRBJ2-2 22 TRBV13
CASSSTGTSELFF TRBJ2-2 13 TRBV5-1
CASSRPGHQPQHF TRBJ1-5 13 TRBV19
CASNRGNEQFF TRBJ2-1 11 TRBV28
CASSFMREAPEQYF TRBJ2-7 14 TRBV28
CASSIDRGQGGYGYTF TRBJ1-2 16 TRBV19
CASSYSNGGFDTQYF TRBJ2-3 15 TRBV6-5
CASRRQGTEAFF TRBJ1-1 12 TRBV6-1